Described below is a single T cell receptor (beta chain) sequence and its context. Its specificity is not known. Stated time point: pre-sensitization, week 0. Treatment described: therapeutic diphenylcyclopropenone sensitization with weekly scalp DPC. Alopecia patients deemed DPC-suitable, aged 18 to 70, excluding pregnancy. These data belong to a study of human T cells and chemical hapten exposure. Study-level background: Application of 0.01% DPC to the upper back was done by patch test, with a reading at 6 days.

Study processing details: A per-sample median of around 100,000 TCRs was observed, with a range of about 20,000 to 750,000. TCRdb processed the RACE reads anew with MiXCR; each CDR3 protein has one entry. TCRdb, not the authors, supplied the V and J calls. The top ten hold roughly 3% of the sample, which has approximately 180,000 distinct CDR3 sequences, about 31% seen once. Between the trimmed V and J ends, which lost 0 bases and 4 bases, there was a span of 10 bases. CDR1 and CDR2 from the germline V gene are ENHRY and SYGVKD. This CDR3 comprises 15 residues. Notes on the study in general: No alteration of TCRs above 1 in 1000 frequency was seen with DPC sensitization.

The sample in question was whole blood, obtained in connection with sensitization to the hapten diphenylcyclopropenone (DPC). This chain links TRBV10-3 with TRBJ2-1, with D perhaps TRBD1 or TRBD2 (6 bases each). The clonotype comes from a woman aged 25 to 39 with alopecia areata. Some clones in this sample may be carry-over from other donors' samples. In DNA form, the CDR3 reads TGTGCCATCAGTGAGTCGGGGGGCCAATACAATGAGCAGTTCTTC. Translating gives CAISESGGQYNEQFF.